Below, one TCR beta chain is given with its context. The target antigen is unknown. Primers used in a second PCR of about 7 to 12 cycles were a sample-barcoded 5' primer and a J-beta primer mix. TCRdb called the 5' RACE reads again in MiXCR, with one record for every CDR3 protein. The data show some 700,000 distinct CDR3 sequences, 35% to 45% seen once. The data are from a study of blood T cells in healthy people across ages. Study outcomes and limitations: TCR beta diversity correlated strongly with naive T cell percentage. Calculation of diversity from one million T cells yielded estimates considered to be underestimates. Both naive CD4+ cell counts and diversity were greater in long-lived donors than in aged donors.

The material sequenced was blood. The TCR comes from a woman aged 60-75 years in good health.

CDR3 DNA: TGTGCCAGCAGTTTAGGCGGGGGGTGGATGAAAGAGACCCAGTACTTC. As protein: CASSLGGGWMKETQYF. The rearrangement uses TRBV27 and TRBJ2-4; 8 bases line up with TRBD2. The J call may be faulty, since TRBJ2-5 better matches the DNA end. There are 16 residues in the CDR3. Germline-derived CDR1 and CDR2 are MNHEY and SMNVEV (reference sequence).